One sample yielded the 5 T cell receptor beta chains listed below, sequenced in a study of human T cells and chemical hapten exposure. Noted time point: healthy volunteer bleed at 6 weeks. It was from unfractionated whole blood that total RNA was extracted. TCRdb called the RACE reads again in MiXCR, with one record for every CDR3 protein. The sample includes some 78,000 distinct CDR3 sequences, 8.6% of them seen just once. Input material: whole blood. These receptors all come from a male donor in good health. Some clones in this sample may be carry-over from other donors' samples.

This clonotype was seen only a few times. The J gene is TRBJ2-7, the V gene TRBV11-1, with TRBD2 matching over 7 bases. This CDR3 has 13 amino acids. After removal of 5 bases from V and 4 bases from J, the junction contained 5 bases not matched to a gene. Germline V lookup: CDR1 SGHAT, CDR2 FQDESV (reference sequence). The CDR3 sequence is CASSPSGTYEQYF. The CDR3 DNA reads as TGTGCCAGCAGCCCCAGCGGGACGTACGAGCAGTACTTC.

J is TRBJ1-4 and V is TRBV20-1, with TRBD1 identical over 7 bases. Trimming at V came to 3 bases and at J to 8 bases, leaving 6 bases not matched to a gene. This CDR3 has 13 amino acids. Germline-derived CDR1 and CDR2 are DFQATT and SNEGSKA (reference sequence). CDR3: CSASPTQGEKLFF. DNA for the CDR3: TGCAGTGCTAGTCCCACACAGGGGGAAAAACTGTTTTTT.

This clonotype was seen repeatedly, ten times or more. The rearrangement uses TRBV12-3 or TRBV12-4 and TRBJ2-1; D could derive from TRBD1 or TRBD2 (5 bases each). The CDR3 covers 16 residues. V shed 7 bases and J shed 9 bases, with 25 bases lying between them. CDR3 in amino acids: CASTQTGTRSSGEQFF. The CDR3 region has the DNA TGTGCCAGCACTCAAACCGGGACCCGATCTTCCGGTGAGCAGTTCTTC.

The rearrangement links TRBV4-3 to TRBJ2-1, with 9 bases matching TRBD2. Germline values: CDR1 LGHNA, CDR2 YSLEER. This CDR3 has 17 amino acids. The V and J ends lost 0 bases and 8 bases, in that order; junction bases with no gene match: 11. The CDR3 DNA is TGCGCCAGCAGCCAAGATCGGGCGAGCGGGGGGTTGGATGAGCAGTTCTTC. It is translated as CASSQDRASGGLDEQFF.

The genes are TRBV29-1 and TRBJ1-1; D is unresolved. The CDR3 is made up of 12 amino acids. V was clipped by 5 bases and J by 12 bases, with 19 bases between them. Germline loops: CDR1 SQVTM, CDR2 ANQGSEA. CDR3 nucleotide sequence: TGCAGCGTTCTAACCGGGCCCCTGGCGTCTTTCTTT. As protein: CSVLTGPLASFF.